This T cell receptor beta chain was found in a study of blood T cell repertoires in COVID-19. Study context: Specimens from acute and convalescent COVID-19 originated in the United States, Italy and Spain.

Assay: immunoSEQ multiplex PCR; the TCRdb copy retains only in-frame clones and omits some. The data show around 90,000 clones, around 88% seen once. CDR1 is MGHDK and CDR2 is SYGVNS in the germline V gene. Trimming removed 5 bases from V and 3 bases from J, with 5 bases in between. This CDR3 is built from 11 residues. The sequenced sample consisted of peripheral blood. The chain carries TRBV25-1 and TRBJ2-7; a possible D gene is TRBD2 (5 bases). This TCR derives from a man aged 45-65 years with COVID-19, enrolled during active disease. CDR3 coding DNA: TGTGCCAGCAGTCGGGGCTACGAGCAGTACTTC. This gives the protein CASSRGYEQYF.